Included here is one T cell receptor (beta chain) sequence, with context. Sequencing used immunoSEQ multiplex PCR; TCRdb keeps in-frame clones, though not all of them. The sample records roughly 590,000 clones, roughly 95% being singletons. The sample comes from a study of shared clonotypes between healthy human individuals. Whole-study context: The study used three CD4 naive, three CD4 memory, two CD8 naive and one CD8 memory plate per donor.

CD45RO-negative cells were positively selected for CCR7, leaving out terminally differentiated effector memory CD45RA+ cells. The donor cohort consisted entirely of Caucasian adults residing in Nashville, Tennessee. This CDR3 is 15 amino acids long. V was cut by 2 bases and J by 5 bases, with 13 bases left in between. Germline V CDR1 and CDR2: MDHEN, SYDVKM. This TCR derives from a woman in her 30s in good health. The J gene is TRBJ2-1, the V gene TRBV28, with a tentative D call TRBD2 (5 bases). The sequenced material came from naive CD8+ T cells sorted from blood. CDR3 nucleotides: TGTGCCAGCAGTTTAGGCAGGACTCGGGACAATGAGCAGTTCTTC. Translation: CASSLGRTRDNEQFF.